This T cell receptor (beta chain) was profiled in a study of technical replicates of blood from several donors. TCRdb keeps only in-frame clones here, not all; method: immunoSEQ multiplex PCR. The profile shows about 80,000 clones, 90% to 95% of them singletons. This CDR3 is 15 amino acids long. Looked up from germline, CDR1 is SQVTM and CDR2 is ANQGSEA. Deletions cut 1 base from V and 0 bases from J, with 13 bases between. The chain recombines TRBV29-1 with TRBJ2-7, with a tentative D call TRBD1 (6 bases). The sequenced sample was T cells isolated from PBMCs. The clonotype comes from a human donor in good health. For the CDR3, the DNA is TGCAGCGTTGAAGGGTCAGGGGAAAACTCCTACGAGCAGTACTTC. Amino acid sequence: CSVEGSGENSYEQYF.